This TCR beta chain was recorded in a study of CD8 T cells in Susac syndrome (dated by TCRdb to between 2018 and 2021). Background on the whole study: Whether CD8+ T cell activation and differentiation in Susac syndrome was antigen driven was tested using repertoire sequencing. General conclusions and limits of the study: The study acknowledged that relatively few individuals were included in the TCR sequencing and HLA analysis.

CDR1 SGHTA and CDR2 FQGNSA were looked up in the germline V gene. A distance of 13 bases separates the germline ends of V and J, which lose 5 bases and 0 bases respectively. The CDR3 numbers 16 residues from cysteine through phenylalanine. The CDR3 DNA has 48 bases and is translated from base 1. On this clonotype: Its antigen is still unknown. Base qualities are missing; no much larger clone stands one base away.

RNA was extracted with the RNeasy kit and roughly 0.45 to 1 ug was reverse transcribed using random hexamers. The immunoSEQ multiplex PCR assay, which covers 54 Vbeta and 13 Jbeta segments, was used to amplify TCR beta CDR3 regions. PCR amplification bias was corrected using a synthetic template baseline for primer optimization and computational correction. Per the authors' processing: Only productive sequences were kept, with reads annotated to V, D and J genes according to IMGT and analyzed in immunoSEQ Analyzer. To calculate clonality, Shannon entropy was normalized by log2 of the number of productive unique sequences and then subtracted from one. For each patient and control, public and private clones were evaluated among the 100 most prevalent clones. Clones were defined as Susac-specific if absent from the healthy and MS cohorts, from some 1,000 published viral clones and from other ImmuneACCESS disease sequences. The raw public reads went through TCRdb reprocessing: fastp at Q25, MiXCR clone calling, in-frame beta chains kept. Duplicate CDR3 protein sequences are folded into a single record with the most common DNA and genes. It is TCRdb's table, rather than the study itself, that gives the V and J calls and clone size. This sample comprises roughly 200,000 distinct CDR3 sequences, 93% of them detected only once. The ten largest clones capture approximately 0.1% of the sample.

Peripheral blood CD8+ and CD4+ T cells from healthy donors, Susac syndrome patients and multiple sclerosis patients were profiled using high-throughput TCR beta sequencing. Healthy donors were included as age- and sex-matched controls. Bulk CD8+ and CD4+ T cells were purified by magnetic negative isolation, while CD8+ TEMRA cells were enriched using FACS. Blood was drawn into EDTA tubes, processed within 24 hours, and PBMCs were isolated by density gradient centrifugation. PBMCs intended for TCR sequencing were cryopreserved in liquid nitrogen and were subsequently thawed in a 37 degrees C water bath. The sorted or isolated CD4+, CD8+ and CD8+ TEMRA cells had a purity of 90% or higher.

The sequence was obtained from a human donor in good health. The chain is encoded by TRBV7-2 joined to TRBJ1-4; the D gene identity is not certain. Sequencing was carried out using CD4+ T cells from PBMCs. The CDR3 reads CASSGRARATNEKLFF. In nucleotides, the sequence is TGTGCCAGCAGCGGACGGGCTCGTGCAACTAATGAAAAACTGTTTTTT.